This is a list of T cell receptor beta chains from one sample in a study of PD-L1 blockade in urothelial cancer. Produced via immunoSEQ multiplex PCR; TCRdb's table is partial and in-frame only. Here the sample spans about 72,000 clones, approximately 83% being singletons. This sample comprised PBMCs, obtained around atezolizumab (anti-PD-L1) treatment. These receptors were taken from a man between 60 and 70 years old with urothelial cancer. Both conserved end residues are part of each CDR3. The D gene is left open where the match is weak. Expanded clones get a size class; other rows say once, few or many, or leave the size out.

V gene: TRBV6-5; J gene: TRBJ2-7; clone size: .; D gene: .; CDR3 DNA: TGTGCCAGCAGTTACTCGACCGTACGGGGGTCCGAGCAGTACTTC; CDR3 protein: CASSYSTVRGSEQYF
V gene: TRBV4-3; J gene: TRBJ1-1; clone size: .; D gene: .; CDR3 DNA: TGCGCCAGCAGCCAGACAGTGAACACTGAAGCTTTCTTT; CDR3 protein: CASSQTVNTEAFF
V gene: TRBV28; J gene: TRBJ1-1; clone size: .; D gene: .; CDR3 DNA: TGTGCCAGCAGTTTTCCCCATCGGGCTGAAGCTTTCTTT; CDR3 protein: CASSFPHRAEAFF
V gene: TRBV6-1; J gene: TRBJ2-5; clone size: .; D gene: .; CDR3 DNA: TGTGCCAGCAGTGAGTCCGGTCGGGGCCAGTACTTC; CDR3 protein: CASSESGRGQYF
V gene: TRBV11-2; J gene: TRBJ2-1; clone size: .; D gene: TRBD1; CDR3 DNA: TGTGCCAGCACCCCGGACAGGCGGCGGAATTACAATGAGCAGTTCTTC; CDR3 protein: CASTPDRRRNYNEQFF
V gene: TRBV15; J gene: TRBJ2-5; clone size: .; D gene: .; CDR3 DNA: TGTGCCACCAGCAGAGATAGCAGACTGGGTCAAGAGACCCAGTACTTC; CDR3 protein: CATSRDSRLGQETQYF
V gene: TRBV6-6; J gene: TRBJ2-7; clone size: .; D gene: .; CDR3 DNA: TGTGCCAGCAGTGATCCGACAGGGAGGTCTCGCGAGCAGTACTTC; CDR3 protein: CASSDPTGRSREQYF
V gene: TRBV18; J gene: TRBJ1-2; clone size: few; D gene: .; CDR3 DNA: TGTGCCAGCTCACCCGCCCCCCGCGGTGGCTACACCTTC; CDR3 protein: CASSPAPRGGYTF
V gene: TRBV27; J gene: TRBJ1-1; clone size: .; D gene: .; CDR3 DNA: TGTGCCAGCAGTTTCTGGCCCAACACTGAAGCTTTCTTT; CDR3 protein: CASSFWPNTEAFF
V gene: TRBV2; J gene: TRBJ2-1; clone size: few; D gene: .; CDR3 DNA: TGTGCCAGCAGTCTACAGGGCGATGAGCAGTTCTTC; CDR3 protein: CASSLQGDEQFF
V gene: TRBV27; J gene: TRBJ1-4; clone size: once; D gene: .; CDR3 DNA: TGTGCCAGCAGTTTGCAGGGTCATGAAAAACTGTTTTTT; CDR3 protein: CASSLQGHEKLFF
V gene: TRBV21-1; J gene: TRBJ1-5; clone size: .; D gene: .; CDR3 DNA: TGTGCCAGCAGCGACCCTCCGGGACACAGGTGGGTTAACGTCAATCAGCCCCAGCATTTT; CDR3 protein: CASSDPPGHRWVNVNQPQHF
V gene: TRBV2; J gene: TRBJ1-6; clone size: few; D gene: TRBD1; CDR3 DNA: TGTGCCAGCATTGGACAGGGGATGGATAATTCACCCCTCCACTTT; CDR3 protein: CASIGQGMDNSPLHF
V gene: TRBV5-1; J gene: TRBJ2-1; clone size: .; D gene: TRBD2; CDR3 DNA: TGCGCCAGCAGCTTGGTGGCGGGGGGTTTGGATGAGCAGTTCTTC; CDR3 protein: CASSLVAGGLDEQFF
V gene: TRBV5-1; J gene: TRBJ2-7; clone size: .; D gene: TRBD1; CDR3 DNA: TGCGCCAGCAGCGCACGGACAGGGGCGGGCGAGCAGTACTTC; CDR3 protein: CASSARTGAGEQYF
V gene: TRBV19; J gene: TRBJ1-2; clone size: few; D gene: TRBD1; CDR3 DNA: TGTGCCAGTAGTAGGGGGACAGCCTTCCCCCGTGCCTATGGCTACACCTTC; CDR3 protein: CASSRGTAFPRAYGYTF
V gene: TRBV2; J gene: TRBJ1-4; clone size: once; D gene: TRBD1; CDR3 DNA: TGTGCCAGCGGCCGGGACAGGGGGGGTGAAAAACTGTTTTTT; CDR3 protein: CASGRDRGGEKLFF
V gene: TRBV5-4; J gene: TRBJ2-7; clone size: .; D gene: TRBD2; CDR3 DNA: TGTGCCAGCAGCCCTTCTTTAAGGGGACTAGGAAGCAACGAGCAGTACTTC; CDR3 protein: CASSPSLRGLGSNEQYF
V gene: TRBV19; J gene: TRBJ2-3; clone size: .; D gene: TRBD2; CDR3 DNA: TGTGCCAGTAGTTCAGTCTTGGCGGGGGGCTTTAGCACAGATACGCAGTATTTT; CDR3 protein: CASSSVLAGGFSTDTQYF
V gene: TRBV9; J gene: TRBJ1-4; clone size: few; D gene: TRBD1; CDR3 DNA: TGTGCCAGCAGCGTAGGGGACAGGGGGGATGAAAAACTGTTTTTT; CDR3 protein: CASSVGDRGDEKLFF
V gene: TRBV18; J gene: TRBJ1-2; clone size: .; D gene: .; CDR3 DNA: TGTGCCAGCTCACCACCGGGAGGGGTGGGCTACACCTTC; CDR3 protein: CASSPPGGVGYTF
V gene: TRBV30; J gene: TRBJ2-2; clone size: .; D gene: TRBD1; CDR3 DNA: TGTGCCTGGAGTGTACGAGCTCGGGACAGGGGGTTTAGGGCCGGGGAGCTGTTTTTT; CDR3 protein: CAWSVRARDRGFRAGELFF
V gene: TRBV19; J gene: TRBJ2-2; clone size: .; D gene: .; CDR3 DNA: TGTGCCAGTAGTACCCGAGGGACCGGGGAGCTGTTTTTT; CDR3 protein: CASSTRGTGELFF
V gene: TRBV5-4; J gene: TRBJ1-6; clone size: .; D gene: .; CDR3 DNA: TGTGCCAGCAGCTTCGAACGGGTGGGTTCACCCCTCCACTTT; CDR3 protein: CASSFERVGSPLHF
V gene: TRBV27; J gene: TRBJ2-1; clone size: .; D gene: .; CDR3 DNA: TGTGCCAGCAGTTACAGGTACGACAATGAGCAGTTCTTC; CDR3 protein: CASSYRYDNEQFF
V gene: TRBV9; J gene: TRBJ1-2; clone size: .; D gene: .; CDR3 DNA: TGTGCCAGCAGCGTAGGAGGGTCCTATGGCTACACCTTC; CDR3 protein: CASSVGGSYGYTF
V gene: TRBV15; J gene: TRBJ1-3; clone size: .; D gene: .; CDR3 DNA: TGTGCCGCCGAAGAGGGCTCTGGAAACACCATATATTTT; CDR3 protein: CAAEEGSGNTIYF
V gene: TRBV21-1; J gene: TRBJ2-2; clone size: .; D gene: .; CDR3 DNA: TGTGCCAGCAGCACTCCTGGACAGGGGGCGAACACCGGGGAGCTGTTTTTT; CDR3 protein: CASSTPGQGANTGELFF
V gene: TRBV6-6; J gene: TRBJ2-7; clone size: few; D gene: .; CDR3 DNA: TGTGCCAGCAGTTTAATAGCGAACGAGCAGTACTTC; CDR3 protein: CASSLIANEQYF
V gene: TRBV21-1; J gene: TRBJ2-7; clone size: .; D gene: .; CDR3 DNA: TGTGCCAGCAACGATCACGGGACCTACGAGCAGTACTTC; CDR3 protein: CASNDHGTYEQYF
V gene: TRBV6-1; J gene: TRBJ1-5; clone size: .; D gene: TRBD1; CDR3 DNA: TGTGCCAGCTGGGGACAGGGTCTTAATCAGCCCCAGCATTTT; CDR3 protein: CASWGQGLNQPQHF
V gene: TRBV13; J gene: TRBJ2-3; clone size: .; D gene: TRBD1; CDR3 DNA: TGTGCCAGCAGCGTCCGGGACAGGGGTGAAGATACGCAGTATTTT; CDR3 protein: CASSVRDRGEDTQYF
V gene: TRBV4-2; J gene: TRBJ2-5; clone size: .; D gene: TRBD1; CDR3 DNA: TGTGCCAGCAGCCATCCAGGACAGGGACAAGAGACCCAGTACTTC; CDR3 protein: CASSHPGQGQETQYF
V gene: TRBV7-6; J gene: TRBJ2-2; clone size: .; D gene: .; CDR3 DNA: TGTGCCAGCAGCTCTAGGGGTATAGAGACCGGGGAGCTGTTTTTT; CDR3 protein: CASSSRGIETGELFF
V gene: TRBV29-1; J gene: TRBJ2-1; clone size: .; D gene: TRBD2; CDR3 DNA: TGCAGCGTTGAAGATGTGACTAGCGGGCAATACAATGAGCAGTTCTTC; CDR3 protein: CSVEDVTSGQYNEQFF
V gene: TRBV5-4; J gene: TRBJ2-5; clone size: .; D gene: TRBD2; CDR3 DNA: TGTGCCAGCAGCTCCGGACTAGCGGGGGCTCTCCAAGAGACCCAGTACTTC; CDR3 protein: CASSSGLAGALQETQYF
V gene: TRBV29-1; J gene: TRBJ1-1; clone size: .; D gene: .; CDR3 DNA: TGCAGCGTTATCGACCCAGGCACTGAAGCTTTCTTT; CDR3 protein: CSVIDPGTEAFF
V gene: TRBV9; J gene: TRBJ1-2; clone size: .; D gene: TRBD1; CDR3 DNA: TGTGCCAGCAGCCCCGGGACAGGGGAAAATGGCTACACCTTC; CDR3 protein: CASSPGTGENGYTF
V gene: TRBV19; J gene: TRBJ2-2; clone size: .; D gene: TRBD1; CDR3 DNA: TGTGCCAGTATCCGACAGGGGGCGTTCACCGGGGAGCTGTTTTTT; CDR3 protein: CASIRQGAFTGELFF
V gene: TRBV7-2; J gene: TRBJ1-5; clone size: .; D gene: .; CDR3 DNA: TGTGCCAGCAGCTCAGGCGGGGTCGCCAATCAGCCCCAGCATTTT; CDR3 protein: CASSSGGVANQPQHF
V gene: TRBV4-2; J gene: TRBJ2-3; clone size: .; D gene: TRBD2; CDR3 DNA: TGTGCCAGCAGCCAAGATGCGGGACTAGCGGGGGGCCTACGGGGAGATACGCAGTATTTT; CDR3 protein: CASSQDAGLAGGLRGDTQYF
V gene: TRBV6-5; J gene: TRBJ1-5; clone size: .; D gene: TRBD1; CDR3 DNA: TGTGCCAGTAGTCAGGGGGATCAGCCCCAGCATTTT; CDR3 protein: CASSQGDQPQHF